These 6 T cell receptor beta chains share one sample of origin, sequenced in a study of OX40 agonist ivuxolimab in advanced cancers. Profiling relied on immunoSEQ multiplex PCR, and the TCRdb table lists in-frame clones only, not all of them. Of 55,000 to 70,000 clones in the sample, around four fifths were seen once. The sample was CD4+ or CD8+ T cells sorted from blood, taken in a trial of the OX40 agonist ivuxolimab. Receptor source: an adult with an advanced solid tumor such as melanoma, head and neck, liver or kidney cancer.

This clone was counted a single time. This chain uses TRBV4-3 with TRBJ2-3, with D tentatively TRBD2 (5 bases). The CDR3 length is 15 residues. V was trimmed by 5 bases and J by 0 bases, leaving 12 bases between them. Germline lookup yields CDR1 LGHNA and CDR2 YSLEER. The CDR3 bases are TGCGCCAGCAGCTTAAGGGAGCGGAGCACAGATACGCAGTATTTT. Translating gives CASSLRERSTDTQYF.

This clone was found a few times. This rearrangement joins TRBV5-1 to TRBJ2-7; no definite D call. Trimming took 0 bases from V and 2 from J, leaving 15 bases between them. The germline V gene encodes CDR1 SGHRS and CDR2 YFSETQ. The CDR3 is made up of 16 amino acids. In nucleotides, the CDR3 is TGCGCCAGCAGCTTGGGAGTACAGACTTTTACCTACGAGCAGTACTTC. It yields the protein CASSLGVQTFTYEQYF.

The chain uses TRBV16 and TRBJ1-1; D unresolved. Germline assignment: CDR1 KGHSY and CDR2 FQNENV. V was pared by 4 bases and J by 6 bases, with 12 bases between. The CDR3 runs 13 residues. CDR3 coding DNA: TGTGCCAGCAGCCCACTGGACGAGCCTGAAGCTTTCTTT. This sequence encodes CASSPLDEPEAFF.

The V and J genes are TRBV5-1 and TRBJ1-6, with 7 bases fitting TRBD1. The V gene end was trimmed by 1 base and the J gene end by 7 bases; junction bases not matched to a gene: 8. The CDR3 loop spans 16 amino acids. Germline CDR1 SGHRS, CDR2 YFSETQ. This CDR3 is CASSLLADRENSPLHF. CDR3 coding DNA: TGCGCCAGCAGCTTGCTAGCCGACAGGGAGAATTCACCCCTCCACTTT. The full variable domain, completed using reference TRBV5-1 and TRBJ1-6, is KAGVTQTPRYLIKTRGQQVTLSCSPISGHRSVSWYQQTPGQGLQFLFEYFSETQRNKGNFPGRFSGRQFSNSRSEMNVSTLELGDSALYLCASSLLADRENSPLHFGNGTRLTVT.

The chain's CDR3 is CASSLPSSTDTQYF. The CDR3 coding sequence is TGTGCCAGCAGCTTGCCCAGTAGCACAGATACGCAGTATTTT. J is TRBJ2-3 and V is TRBV5-8; D uncertain. Germline assignment: CDR1 SGHTS and CDR2 YDEGEE. The CDR3 has 14 residues. V shed 1 base and J shed 0 bases, with 6 bases lying between them.

The chain recombines TRBV9 with TRBJ1-2; no firm D call. This CDR3 has 14 residues. The germline V gene encodes CDR1 SGDLS and CDR2 YYNGEE. The V end was cut by 0 bases, the J end by 0 bases, with 6 bases between. This chain's CDR3 is CASSVARANYGYTF. CDR3 DNA: TGTGCCAGCAGCGTAGCAAGAGCTAACTATGGCTACACCTTC.